The rows below give T cell receptor beta chains drawn from one sample of a study of tumor and adjacent non-tumor tissue in lung cancer. TCRdb redid the calling of the multiplex PCR reads with MiXCR, one entry per CDR3 protein. The table shows over 80,000 distinct CDR3 sequences, with about 77% occurring only once. What was sequenced was distant non-tumor lung tissue. These receptors were obtained from a woman in her forties or fifties with non-small cell lung cancer. The CDR3 runs from the conserved cysteine through the conserved F or W. A D gene is named only where the DNA matches it firmly. Size values are once, few and many counts, or a class for expanded clones, and some rows have none.

clone size	D gene	V gene	J gene	CDR3 DNA	CDR3 protein
many	TRBD1	TRBV7-8	TRBJ1-6	TGTGCCAGCAGTCCCGTTTCCAGGGGGCTAAGCTCACCCCTCCACTTT	CASSPVSRGLSSPLHF
NA	NA	TRBV6-1	TRBJ2-2	TGTGCCAGCAGTGTAATAGAGGGGGCGGTCGGGGGGCTGTTTTTT	CASSVIEGAVGGLFF
NA	NA	TRBV11-2	TRBJ1-1	TGTGCCAGCACCTTAGAGCCGGGGGAGAACACTGAAGCTCTCTTT	CASTLEPGENTEALF
few	TRBD2	TRBV20-1	TRBJ2-2	TGCAGTGCTAGAGGCCGGCGGGAGGGGGACACCGGGGAGCTGTTTTTT	CSARGRREGDTGELFF
NA	TRBD1	TRBV12-3/TRBV12-4	TRBJ2-1	TGTGCCAGCACCGACAGGGACCCACACAATGAGCAGTTCTTC	CASTDRDPHNEQFF
few	NA	TRBV10-3	TRBJ1-1	TGTGTTCACAAGGGGGGGTTGACGACTGAAGCTTTCTTT	CVHKGGLTTEAFF
NA	NA	TRBV11-2	TRBJ2-1	TGTGTCAGTAGACCACGGGACTCAGGTATCAATGAGCAGTTCTTC	CVSRPRDSGINEQFF
NA	NA	TRBV12-3/TRBV12-4	TRBJ1-1	TGTGCCAACGGGGGGGCCGGGAACACTGAAGCCTTCTTT	CANGGAGNTEAFF
NA	NA	TRBV29-1	TRBJ1-1	TGCATCTTCGTTGAGACGAGCACTGAAGCTTTCTTT	CIFVETSTEAFF
medium-sized	TRBD1	TRBV29-1	TRBJ2-3	TGCAGCGTCTCCCCGGGACAGCACACAGATACGCAGTATTTT	CSVSPGQHTDTQYF
NA	NA	TRBV6-6	TRBJ2-2	TGTGCCAGCAGTTACTGGGAGCATGTCGGGGAGCTGTTTTTT	CASSYWEHVGELFF
many	NA	TRBV12-5	TRBJ2-7	TGTGCTAGCTCCCGGGGCGATAGCTCCTACGAGCAGTACTTC	CASSRGDSSYEQYF
NA	NA	TRBV6-5	TRBJ2-5	TGTGCCAGCAGCCACCCGGGCAAAGAGACTCAGTACTTC	CASSHPGKETQYF
NA	TRBD2	TRBV28	TRBJ2-1	TGTGCTAGCAGTACCACTGGGACTAGAATTGAACTTGGGCAGTTCTTC	CASSTTGTRIELGQFF
NA	TRBD1	TRBV11-2	TRBJ2-7	TGTGACAGCAGCTTAGTTAGGGACAGCTATAAGCAGTACTTC	CDSSLVRDSYKQYF
medium-sized	NA	TRBV6-1	TRBJ2-1	TGTGCCAGCAGTCAGGCAGGGTATACCTACAATGAGCAGTTCTTC	CASSQAGYTYNEQFF
NA	NA	TRBV4-1	TRBJ2-2	TGCGCCAGCGGCCAAGACGGTAGAGGATTTAACACGGGGGAGCTGTTTTTT	CASGQDGRGFNTGELFF
NA	TRBD2	TRBV4-2	TRBJ2-2	TGCGCCAGCGCTCCGGGACTACTGAACACCGGGGAGCTGTTTTTT	CASAPGLLNTGELFF
NA	NA	TRBV29-1	TRBJ1-5	TGCAGCGTTGAATCGGGGGTTGGTAATCAGCCCCAGCATTTT	CSVESGVGNQPQHF
NA	TRBD1	TRBV12-3/TRBV12-4	TRBJ2-5	TGTGCCAATAGTGGCCCCCGGGACAGGGCGATAATAGAGACCCAGTACTTC	CANSGPRDRAIIETQYF
NA	NA	TRBV6-5	TRBJ2-5	TGTGCCAGCAACCGTGAGAGGGCTCAAGAGACCCAGTACTTC	CASNRERAQETQYF
medium-sized	NA	TRBV11-2	TRBJ1-5	TGTGCCAGCAGCTTAGAAGACAGAGGTTCCCAGCCCCAGCATTTT	CASSLEDRGSQPQHF
once	NA	TRBV30	TRBJ2-7	TGTGCCTGGAGCCCCCACGCCAAGGTGACCTACGAGCAGTACTTC	CAWSPHAKVTYEQYF
many	NA	TRBV6-1	TRBJ2-4	TGTGCCAGCAGCCAGTTGCAGGGCCAGGAGGGCATTCAGTACTTC	CASSQLQGQEGIQYF
NA	NA	TRBV4-1	TRBJ2-1	TGCGCCAGCAACCAGCAGGGGGACTCTGAGCAGTCCTTC	CASNQQGDSEQSF
many	NA	TRBV7-2	TRBJ2-3	TGTGCCAGCAGCTTAGCGAGGACAGATACGCAGTATTTT	CASSLARTDTQYF
NA	NA	TRBV5-1	TRBJ2-2	TGCGCAAGCAGCACGGAGGCGAACACCGGAGAGCTGTTTTTT	CASSTEANTGELFF
NA	NA	TRBV6-5	TRBJ1-5	TGTGCCAGTAGTTACTCCACAGGGACGGATCAGCCCCAATATTTT	CASSYSTGTDQPQYF
many	NA	TRBV6-2/TRBV6-3	TRBJ2-1	TGTGCCAGCAGTTACGGCAGGGTTAATGAGCAGTTCTTC	CASSYGRVNEQFF
many	NA	TRBV5-4	TRBJ2-1	TGTGCCAGCAGCCTGGGGGGTGGAGGGATTGCCAATGAGCAGTTCTTC	CASSLGGGGIANEQFF
few	NA	TRBV7-3	TRBJ2-2	TGTGCCAGCAGTACCTCTTCAGTCCTGAACACCGGGGAGCTGTTTTTT	CASSTSSVLNTGELFF
once	NA	TRBV12-3/TRBV12-4	TRBJ1-6	TGTGCCAGCGGACCCGACAGTTCTTCACCCCTCTACTTT	CASGPDSSSPLYF
NA	NA	TRBV20-1	TRBJ2-3	TGCAGTGCTAGTTCCTCTAGCTCCTGGCCAACAGGTACGCAGTATTTT	CSASSSSSWPTGTQYF
NA	NA	TRBV5-5	TRBJ2-7	TGTGCCAGCAGCCCCGCCCGGGAAGCTACCTACGAGCAGTACTTC	CASSPAREATYEQYF
few	NA	TRBV12-3/TRBV12-4	TRBJ2-7	TGCGCCAGCAGGGGACTGGTCTACGAGCAGTACTTC	CASRGLVYEQYF
NA	NA	TRBV10-3	TRBJ1-4	TGTGCCATCAGTGGATGGATGCTAGGGGGGATGTGTTTT	CAISGWMLGGMCF
NA	NA	TRBV6-5	TRBJ2-3	TGTGCCAGCAGTTACTCGAGAAAGACAGATACGCAGTATTTT	CASSYSRKTDTQYF
NA	NA	TRBV12-3/TRBV12-4	TRBJ2-1	TGTGTCAGCAGTTCCCCGGGACGGGGATCAAGTGAGCAGTTCTTC	CVSSSPGRGSSEQFF
NA	NA	TRBV20-1	TRBJ2-3	TGCAGTGCTAGTTCCGGTGACCACAATCAGCCCCAGTATTTT	CSASSGDHNQPQYF
NA	NA	TRBV28	TRBJ2-3	TGCCCCAGCAGTCCCAGACGGGAAGATACGCAGTATTTT	CPSSPRREDTQYF
NA	NA	TRBV4-2	TRBJ1-4	TGTGCCAGCAGCCGCACCTGGGACGCGGAAGAGGAAAAACTGTTTTTT	CASSRTWDAEEEKLFF
NA	TRBD2	TRBV6-5	TRBJ2-6	TGTGCCAGCAGTTTCTTCTCCGGGCGGGGGAACTCTGGGGCCAACGTCCTTACTTTC	CASSFFSGRGNSGANVLTF
NA	TRBD2	TRBV7-8	TRBJ2-3	TGTGCCAGTAGCTTAGAAGCGCCTAGCGGAACAGATACGCAGAATTTT	CASSLEAPSGTDTQNF
NA	NA	TRBV10-3	TRBJ2-3	TGTACCATCAGTGTCCAGGCCCGGGACAACACAGATACGCAGTATTTT	CTISVQARDNTDTQYF
medium-sized	TRBD2	TRBV6-5	TRBJ2-1	TGTGCCAGCAGCCCCCCGACTAGCGGGAGCTCCCATGAGCAGTTCTTC	CASSPPTSGSSHEQFF
NA	NA	TRBV11-2	TRBJ1-6	TGTGCCAGCAGCGTAGAGGCGCATTCATCCCTCCACTTT	CASSVEAHSSLHF